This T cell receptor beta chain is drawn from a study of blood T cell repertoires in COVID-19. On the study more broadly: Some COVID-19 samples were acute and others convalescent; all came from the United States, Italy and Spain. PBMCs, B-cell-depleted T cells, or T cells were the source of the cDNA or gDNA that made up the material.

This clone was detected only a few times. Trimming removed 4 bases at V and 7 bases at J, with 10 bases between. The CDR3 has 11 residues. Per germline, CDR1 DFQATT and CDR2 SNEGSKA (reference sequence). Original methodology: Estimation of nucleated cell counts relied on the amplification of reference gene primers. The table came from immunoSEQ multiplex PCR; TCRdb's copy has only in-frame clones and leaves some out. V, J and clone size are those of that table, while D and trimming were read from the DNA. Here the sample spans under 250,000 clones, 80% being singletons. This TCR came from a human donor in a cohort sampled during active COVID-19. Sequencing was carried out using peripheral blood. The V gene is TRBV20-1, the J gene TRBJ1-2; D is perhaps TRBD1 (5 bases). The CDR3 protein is CSAKGAVGYTF. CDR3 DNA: TGCAGTGCTAAAGGGGCGGTTGGCTACACCTTC.